This T cell receptor (beta chain) was sequenced in a study of technical replicates of blood from a handful of donors. The CDR3 is 16 amino acids. The protocol was immunoSEQ multiplex PCR, while the TCRdb copy is restricted to in-frame clones and leaves out a portion. The data contain tens of thousands of clones, about 94% of them seen just once; the ten biggest clones take up around 0.37%. This sequence originates from a human donor in good health. The rearrangement links TRBV21-1 to TRBJ1-5. TRBV21-1 is a listed pseudogene. The sample consisted of T cells isolated from PBMCs. The CDR3 bases are TGTGCCAGCAGCACTAGAGGCAGAACAAGCAATCAGCCCCAGCATTTT. It is translated as CASSTRGRTSNQPQHF.